This T cell receptor beta chain was sequenced for a study of T-cell reconstitution after alpha-beta-depleted transplantation in children. The study's findings and limits: Surviving recipient T cells and thymic progenitors accounted for the high day-60 TCRbeta diversity observed in some patients.

Germline V gene sequence: CDR1 MNHEY, CDR2 SVGEGT. The length of the CDR3 is 16 residues. Trimming cost V 2 bases and J 1 base; bases outside gene matches: 5. In the case of this clonotype: Its antigen is undetermined.

The library targeted TCRbeta and was prepared with unique molecular identifiers. TCRdb reprocessed the PCR reads with MiXCR, giving one entry per CDR3 protein. The sample lists about 1,000,000 distinct CDR3 sequences, roughly 29% seen once, with around 30% in the top ten. The rearrangement links TRBV6-2 or TRBV6-3 to TRBJ2-3, with 8 bases aligning to TRBD2. The material sequenced was PBMCs, mostly from graft donor cells, taken 360 days after TCRalphabeta/CD19-depleted stem cell transplant. This sequence was found in a boy younger than two who had a stem cell transplant for SCID, so the T cells may come from the graft donor. The CDR3 region is CASSYRRGARTDTQYF. The CDR3 bases are TGTGCCAGCAGTTACCGGCGGGGGGCTCGCACAGATACGCAGTATTTT.